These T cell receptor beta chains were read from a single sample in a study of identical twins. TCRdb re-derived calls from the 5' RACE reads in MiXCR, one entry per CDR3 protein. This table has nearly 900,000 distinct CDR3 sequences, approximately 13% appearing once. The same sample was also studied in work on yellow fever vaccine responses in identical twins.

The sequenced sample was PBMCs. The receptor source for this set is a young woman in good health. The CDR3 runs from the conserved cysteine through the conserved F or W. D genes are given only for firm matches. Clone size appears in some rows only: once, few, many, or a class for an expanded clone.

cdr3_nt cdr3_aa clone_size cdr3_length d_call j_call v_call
TGTGCCAGCAGTTACTCCCTTCGACAAGTGAATTCACCCCTCCACTTT CASSYSLRQVNSPLHF . 16 . TRBJ1-6 TRBV6-5
TGTGCCATCAGTGATGCAACCGCGGGGGAGCTGTTTTTT CAISDATAGELFF . 13 . TRBJ2-2 TRBV10-3
TGCAGCGTTGAAGGGGGACTCGGAAGGGGGACAGATACGCAGTATTTT CSVEGGLGRGTDTQYF few 16 . TRBJ2-3 TRBV29-1
TGTGCCAGCAGCGACAGGGTTTCACCCCTCCACTTT CASSDRVSPLHF . 12 TRBD1 TRBJ1-6 TRBV11-2
TGTGCCAGCAAAATCGGGACAGGGGGCCTAGATACGCAGTATTTT CASKIGTGGLDTQYF many 15 TRBD1 TRBJ2-3 TRBV12-3/TRBV12-4
TGTGCCATCAGTGTTGACATTAACTATGGCTACACCTTC CAISVDINYGYTF few 13 . TRBJ1-2 TRBV10-3
TGCGCCAGCAGCCAAGATATGGGACTAGCCCAGCAGTTCTTC CASSQDMGLAQQFF few 14 TRBD2 TRBJ2-1 TRBV4-1
TGCGCCAGCAGGCGGGGAGATGGGTATGAGCAGTTCTTC CASRRGDGYEQFF . 13 . TRBJ2-1 TRBV5-1
TGTGCCAGCAGCTTAGTGGCTAGCGGCTCCTACGAGCAGTACTTC CASSLVASGSYEQYF many 15 TRBD2 TRBJ2-7 TRBV13
TGTGCCAGCCTTCTGGGGACGGCTAATGAAAAACTGTTTTTT CASLLGTANEKLFF . 14 . TRBJ1-4 TRBV2
TGTGCCAGCAGCATGAGGCCAAGGGGGATGTCTTCTGATACGCAGTATTTT CASSMRPRGMSSDTQYF few 17 . TRBJ2-3 TRBV28
TGTGCCAGCAGCCAAGATCGGCGGCAGGGAAACACCATATATTTT CASSQDRRQGNTIYF few 15 . TRBJ1-3 TRBV3-1
TGTGCCAGCAGCCCCCGGGACAGGGGGTCTTTCTTT CASSPRDRGSFF . 12 TRBD1 TRBJ1-1 TRBV5-5
TGCAGCGTTGAACCGGGCGGTATGAGGACTGAAGCTTTCTTT CSVEPGGMRTEAFF . 14 . TRBJ1-1 TRBV29-1
TGTGCCACCAGAGGGGACACAGCCTACGAGCAGTACTTC CATRGDTAYEQYF . 13 . TRBJ2-7 TRBV24-1
TGTGCCAGCCACGGGACCGGGGAGCTGTTTTTT CASHGTGELFF many 11 . TRBJ2-2 TRBV6-6
TGTGCCAGCAGCCGGGACAGGGAAGGCGAGCAGTACTTC CASSRDREGEQYF few 13 TRBD1 TRBJ2-7 TRBV7-6